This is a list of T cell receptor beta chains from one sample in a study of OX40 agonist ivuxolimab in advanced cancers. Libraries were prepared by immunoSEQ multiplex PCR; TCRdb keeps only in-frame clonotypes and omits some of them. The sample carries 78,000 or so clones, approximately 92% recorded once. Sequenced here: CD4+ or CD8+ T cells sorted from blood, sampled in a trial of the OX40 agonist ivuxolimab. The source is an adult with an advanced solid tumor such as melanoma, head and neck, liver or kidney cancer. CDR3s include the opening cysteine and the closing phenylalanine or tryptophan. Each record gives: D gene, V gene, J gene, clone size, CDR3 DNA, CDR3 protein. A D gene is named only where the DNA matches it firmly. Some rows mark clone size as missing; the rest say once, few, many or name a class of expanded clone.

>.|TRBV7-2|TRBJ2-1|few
TGTGCCAGCAATGGCTTTTGGGGATACAATGAGCAGTTCTTC
CASNGFWGYNEQFF
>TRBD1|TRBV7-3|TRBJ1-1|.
TGTGCCAGCAGCTTAGGACAGGGGTACGACACTGAAGCTTTCTTT
CASSLGQGYDTEAFF
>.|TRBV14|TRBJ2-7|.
TGTGCCAGCAGCCAAGGACGGTACTATGAGCAGTACTTC
CASSQGRYYEQYF
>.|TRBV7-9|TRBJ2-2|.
TGTGCCAGCAGCTTATATCCCCAGGGGATGAACACCGGGGAGCTGTTTTTT
CASSLYPQGMNTGELFF
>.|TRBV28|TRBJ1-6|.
TGTGCCAGCAGTTCCACCGGGACAAGTAATTCACCCCTCCACTTT
CASSSTGTSNSPLHF
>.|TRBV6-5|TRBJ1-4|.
TGTGCCAGCAGTTACGTTGGGGGAGGGATAGGAGAAAAACTGTTTTTT
CASSYVGGGIGEKLFF
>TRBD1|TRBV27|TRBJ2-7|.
TGTGCCAGCAGTTCCCTCAACGGACAGGGGGCGCCCTACGAGCAGTACTTC
CASSSLNGQGAPYEQYF
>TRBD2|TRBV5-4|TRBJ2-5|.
TGTGCCAGCAGCTCTTCACTAGCGGGGGCAAAAGAGACCCAGTACTTC
CASSSSLAGAKETQYF
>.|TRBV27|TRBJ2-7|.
TGTGCCAGCAGTGGGGCGGGGCTAAGCTCCTACGAGCAGTACTTC
CASSGAGLSSYEQYF
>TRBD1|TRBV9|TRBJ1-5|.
TGTACCACCTGTGTCAGGGGGCAAAATAGCAATCAGCCCCAGCATTTT
CTTCVRGQNSNQPQHF
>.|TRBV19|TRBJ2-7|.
TGTGCCAGTAGTATTCCCCCCGGGGCCGAAGGCTACGAGCAGTACTTC
CASSIPPGAEGYEQYF